This TCR beta chain was identified in a study of T cells in Graves' hyperthyroidism and ophthalmopathy. Trimming took off 1 base at V and 6 bases at J, with 12 bases between the two ends. Germline-derived CDR1 and CDR2 are MDHEN and SYDVKM. The CDR3 consists of 15 residues. Regions amplified from RNA transcripts were the TCR beta CDR3 regions. First-round RT-PCR targeting the TCR CDR3 was performed with the HTBI primer set. TCRdb recomputed calls from the multiplex PCR reads with MiXCR, one row per CDR3 protein. Among about 580,000 distinct CDR3 sequences listed, 11% to 15% were seen once. The sample holds many counts of this clonotype.

Sequenced material: blood. This sequence originates from a woman aged 25 to 39 with Graves' hyperthyroidism that later progressed to Graves' ophthalmopathy. V usage is TRBV28 and J usage is TRBJ2-2; D not resolved. The CDR3, as DNA: TGTGCCAGCAGTTTATTCCCAGGCGCGGCCGGGGAGCTGTTTTTT. It encodes CASSLFPGAAGELFF.